The 20 T cell receptor beta chains below were found in one sample sequenced in a study of tumor-infiltrating lymphocytes in primary liver carcinoma. Total RNA amounting to roughly 0.5 ug was the source from which TCR beta cDNA was made with a constant-region primer. The TCR beta library was amplified through three nested multiplex PCR rounds in a modified ARM-PCR procedure. With TRBV1-TRBV30 forward primers and a C-beta reverse primer, the first two PCR rounds were run for roughly 10 cycles each. TCRdb re-analysed the multiplex PCR reads in MiXCR, keeping a single row per CDR3 protein. The sample lists about 41,000 distinct CDR3 sequences, about three quarters seen once, with under 20% in the top ten. Unsorted bulk tissue of about 18-32 mg yielded co-extracted RNA and DNA. The sample consisted of liver tumor tissue from sampling region 2. Subset denoted: tumor region T2, inferior pole. These receptors all come from a middle-aged man with primary liver carcinoma and hepatitis B virus infection.

The V gene is TRBV10-3, the J gene TRBJ2-7, with 8 nucleotides matching TRBD2. CDR3 length equals 18 residues. CDR1 is ENHRY and CDR2 is SYGVKD in the germline V gene. V trimming: 8 bases; J trimming: 6 bases; junction bases outside the gene matches: 24. The CDR3 DNA reads TGTGCCATCGGGGCTCCCCCAAGGACTAGCCTTACGTCTGGCGAGCAGTACTTC. This encodes CAIGAPPRTSLTSGEQYF.

Details on this clonotype: This likely comes from a read error, as the CDR3 has no conserved phenylalanine or tryptophan at its end. The rearrangement links TRBV12-3 or TRBV12-4 to TRBJ1-2; D perhaps matches TRBD1 (5 bases). The CDR3 runs 14 residues. The CDR3 spells CASCFARGVAGYTS. The CDR3 DNA reads as TGTGCCAGCTGTTTTGCAAGGGGCGTAGCTGGCTACACCTCC.

This clonotype has just a few counts. Lacking the conserved final phenylalanine or tryptophan, this CDR3 likely reflects a read error. This chain joins TRBV4-3 and TRBJ2-7; D is undetermined. The CDR3 is made up of 13 amino acids. Germline CDR1 LGHNA, CDR2 YSLEER. CDR3 residues: CANSQAVSYEQYL. Written as DNA, the CDR3 is TGCGCCAACAGCCAAGCAGTTTCCTACGAGCAGTACTTG.

Regarding this clonotype: A read error is likely, as this CDR3 ends without the conserved phenylalanine or tryptophan. The chain employs TRBV29-1 and TRBJ2-2, with a tentative D call TRBD2 (5 bases). This CDR3 spans 14 amino acids. From germline, CDR1 is SQVTM and CDR2 ANQGSEA. CDR3 sequence reads: CSVLGPVPTGELFL. CDR3 in DNA: TGCAGCGTCCTCGGTCCGGTACCCACCGGGGAACTGTTTTTA.

Remarks on this clonotype: Its ends do not fully match the called genes, so a read error is possible. The chain uses TRBV6-2 or TRBV6-3 and TRBJ1-1; D is unclear. Germline CDR1 reads MNHEY; CDR2 reads SVGEGT. The CDR3 loop spans 14 amino acids. The chain's CDR3 is CASRRGRKNAEAFF. Written as DNA, the CDR3 is TGTGCCAGTCGGCGAGGGAGGAAGAACGCTGAAGCTTTCTTT.

Many counts were recorded for this clonotype. The gene calls are TRBV28 and TRBJ1-4; possibly TRBD1 for D (5 bases). This CDR3 contains 14 residues. Germline V gene sequence: CDR1 MDHEN, CDR2 SYDVKM. CDR3 loop: CASSGDPTNEKLFF. CDR3 DNA sequence: TGTGCTAGCTCCGGGGACCCAACTAATGAAAAACTGTTTTTT. The full variable domain, its missing parts supplied by reference TRBV28 and TRBJ1-4, is DVKVTQSSRYLVKRTGEKVFLECVQDMDHENMFWYRQDPGLGLRLIYFSYDVKMKEKGDIPEGYSVSREKKERFSLILESASTNQTSMYLCASSGDPTNEKLFFGSGTQLSVL.

A remark on this clonotype: Germline and junction disagree at one end, which may indicate a read error. The J gene is TRBJ1-1, the V gene TRBV4-1, with D possibly TRBD1 on 6 matching bases. The CDR3 loop spans 15 amino acids. Looked up from germline, CDR1 is MGHRA and CDR2 is YSYEKL. The CDR3: CVSSQTGGANTEAFF. The CDR3 DNA sequence: TGCGTCAGCAGCCAAACTGGGGGGGCGAACACTGAAGCTTTCTTT.

The table lists this clonotype with a few counts. One junction end does not reproduce the germline sequence, and a read error may be involved. This chain joins TRBV28 and TRBJ1-1; the match to TRBD1 covers 7 bases. This CDR3 comprises 12 residues. Germline lookup yields CDR1 MDHEN and CDR2 SYDVKM. CDR3 sequence (DNA): TGTGTCAGCAGGGTCACAGGGGATGAAGCTTTCTTT. It yields the protein CVSRVTGDEAFF.

Details on this clonotype: Mismatch with germline at one junction end may stem from a read error. The chain uses TRBV28 and TRBJ1-2; 8 nucleotides align to TRBD1. The germline V gene has CDR1 MDHEN and CDR2 SYDVKM. The CDR3 contains 14 residues. The CDR3 sequence: CDSSRRDRIYGYTF. The DNA of the CDR3 is TGTGACAGCAGCCGGAGGGACAGGATCTATGGCTACACCTTC.

In this sample, this clonotype turned up many times. The chain combines TRBV7-8 with TRBJ2-1; tentatively, D is TRBD1 (5 bases). V was cut by 0 bases and J by 5 bases, with 8 bases left in between. Germline CDR1 SGHVS, CDR2 FQNEAQ. The CDR3 covers 14 residues. CDR3 sequence (DNA): TGTGCCAGCAGCTTAGCGGGGCTCAACAATGAGCAGTTCTTC. As protein: CASSLAGLNNEQFF.

This chain uses TRBV12-3 or TRBV12-4 with TRBJ1-6; 8 positions agree with TRBD1. This CDR3 contains 16 residues. The CDR3 DNA reads TGTGTCCGCAGTCTGCAGGGGGCATCCTATAATTCACCCCTCCACTTT. Translated, it gives CVRSLQGASYNSPLHF.

As regards this clonotype: The junction does not match germline at one end; this may be a read error. The rearrangement links TRBV7-8 to TRBJ2-5; D not resolved. Germline CDR1 reads SGHVS; CDR2 reads FQNEAQ. This CDR3 is 14 amino acids long. The DNA for the CDR3 is TGTGCCAGTAGCTTATATCCCTTAGGCGAGACCCAGTGCTTC. Its protein is CASSLYPLGETQCF.

On this clonotype itself: The junction shows a germline mismatch at one end, possibly a read error. The chain carries TRBV4-2 and TRBJ2-5; D might be TRBD1 (6 bases). Per the germline V gene, CDR1 is LGHNA and CDR2 is YNFKEQ. This CDR3 has 19 residues. For the CDR3, the DNA is TGCACCAGCAGCCAAGACCACGATGGGAGCAGGGGAGAAAGAGAGACCCAGTACTTC. Amino acid sequence: CTSSQDHDGSRGERETQYF.

The sample holds one count of this clonotype. An end of the junction does not agree with germline; a read error may underlie this. The chain carries TRBV27 and TRBJ1-2; no clear D. Germline values: CDR1 MNHEY, CDR2 SMNVEV (reference sequence). The CDR3 spans 14 residues. DNA for the CDR3: TGTGCCAGCAGTTCCGAGACGGCTAACTATGGCTACACGTTC. Translated: CASSSETANYGYTF.

Concerning this clonotype itself: A much larger clone sits a single nucleotide away, making a read error possible. The chain combines TRBV2 with TRBJ1-1, with a weak D call TRBD1 (5 bases). The CDR3 runs to 15 residues. Germline V CDR1 and CDR2: SNHLY, FYNNEI. CDR3 bases: TGTGCCAGCAGTGAAGTGGGGGGACTGAACACTGAAGTTTTCTTT. It codes for CASSEVGGLNTEVFF.

About this clonotype: A much more abundant neighbour one base away suggests this may be a read error. This chain connects TRBV20-1 to TRBJ1-1, with 9 bases aligning to TRBD1. The CDR3 is 14 amino acids. CDR1 is DFQATT and CDR2 is SNEGSKA in the germline V gene (reference sequence). In DNA, the CDR3 is TGCAGTACTAGTGGGGGACAGGGGAACACTGAAGCTTTCTTT. This translates into CSTSGGQGNTEAFF.

In regard to this clonotype: Germline is not matched at one junction end, which may reflect a read error. V usage is TRBV5-1 and J usage is TRBJ1-5, with D possibly matching TRBD1 (5 bases). CDR3 length: 14 residues. The germline V gene has CDR1 SGHRS and CDR2 YFSETQ. CDR3 protein: CVSSLGDLNQAQHF. In DNA, the CDR3 is TGCGTCAGCAGCTTGGGGGACCTAAATCAGGCCCAGCATTTT. Combining the CDR3 with reference TRBV5-1 and TRBJ1-5 gives the whole variable domain KAGVTQTPRYLIKTRGQQVTLSCSPISGHRSVSWYQQTPGQGLQFLFEYFSETQRNKGNFPGRFSGRQFSNSRSEMNVSTLELGDSALYLCVSSLGDLNQAQHFGDGTRLSIL.

V is TRBV3-1 and J is TRBJ2-3; 8 bases match TRBD2. The V gene end was trimmed by 4 bases and the J gene end by 0 bases; junction bases not matched to a gene: 9. CDR3 length equals 17 residues. CDR1 and CDR2 (germline): LGHDT, YNNKEL (reference sequence). The CDR3: CASSPRRAGVSTDTQYF. CDR3 DNA: TGTGCCAGCAGCCCCCGACGAGCGGGGGTTAGCACAGATACGCAGTATTTT.

Note on this clonotype: A much larger clonotype is one base distant, so this may be a read error. This chain links TRBV2 with TRBJ2-2, with a weak D call TRBD2 (6 bases). CDR1 is SNHLY, CDR2 FYNNEI, per germline. This CDR3 has 15 amino acids. CDR3 bases: TGTGCCAGCAGCCGGGACTCCCTGTACACCCGGGAGCTGTTTTTT. Protein sequence: CASSRDSLYTRELFF.

This clonotype rates as medium-sized (0.01 to 0.1%). The chain has TRBV29-1 and TRBJ2-3; D is unresolved. CDR1 and CDR2 (germline): SQVTM, ANQGSEA. V lost 1 base to trimming and J lost 1 base, with 9 bases between them. The CDR3 extends over 14 amino acids. CDR3 DNA: TGCAGCGTTGAAGCCGGAATGGGCACAGATACGCAGTATTTT. This translates into CSVEAGMGTDTQYF.